The 30 T cell receptor beta chains presented below share a single source sample, sequenced in a study of T cells after yellow fever vaccination. TCRdb called the 5' RACE reads again in MiXCR, with one record for every CDR3 protein. The table records some 400,000 distinct CDR3 sequences, approximately 5.7% of them present only once. This material consisted of PBMCs, taken 5 days after the yellow fever booster vaccination. The receptors come from a man aged 30 to 45 who received the YFV17D yellow fever vaccine.

This clonotype was observed a few times. This rearrangement joins TRBV20-1 to TRBJ2-5; 11 bases align to TRBD1. Germline values: CDR1 DFQATT, CDR2 SNEGSKA (reference sequence). The V segment lost 0 bases and the J segment 2 bases; nucleotides outside the gene matches: 2. The CDR3 covers 15 residues. This chain's CDR3 is CSARERDRGQETQYF. In DNA form, the CDR3 reads TGCAGTGCTAGAGAACGGGACAGGGGGCAAGAGACCCAGTACTTC.

The V gene is TRBV14, the J gene TRBJ2-1; the D is unclear. The CDR3 is made up of 13 amino acids. The germline V gene has CDR1 SGHDN and CDR2 FVKESK. V was clipped by 1 base and J by 9 bases, with 10 bases between them. The CDR3 loop reads CASSQGIVSEQFF. DNA of the CDR3: TGTGCCAGCAGCCAAGGGATAGTCAGTGAGCAGTTCTTC.

This clonotype was counted many times. The gene calls are TRBV6-1 and TRBJ1-3; D possibly corresponds to TRBD1 (6 bases). The CDR3 spans 16 residues. Germline V gene sequence: CDR1 MNHNS, CDR2 SASEGT. Trimming removed 3 bases at V and 3 bases at J, with 15 bases between. The CDR3 region is CASSDRGVFFGNTIYF. The CDR3 region has the DNA TGTGCCAGCAGTGACAGGGGAGTCTTTTTTGGAAACACCATATATTTT.

This clonotype appeared a few times. The J gene is TRBJ1-5, the V gene TRBV5-6; D gene uncertain. The CDR3 extends over 14 amino acids. With 4 bases removed from V and 6 bases from J, the gap between germline ends came to 14 bases. The germline V gene encodes CDR1 SGHDT and CDR2 YYEEEE. CDR3 amino acids: CASSPRASSQPQHF. In nucleotides, the CDR3 is TGTGCCAGCAGCCCCCGGGCGAGTTCTCAGCCCCAGCATTTT.

This clonotype has just a few counts. The chain employs TRBV4-3 and TRBJ2-7, with D perhaps matching TRBD2 (5 bases). This CDR3 spans 19 amino acids. V dropped 1 base and J dropped 0 bases, with 22 bases sitting between them. Germline V CDR1 and CDR2: LGHNA, YSLEER. As DNA, the CDR3 is TGCGCCAGCAGCCAAGTGAGGGCTTTGGGCACACCGAGCTCCTACGAGCAGTACTTC. This sequence encodes CASSQVRALGTPSSYEQYF.

This sequence joins TRBV30 and TRBJ1-5; D is unresolved. CDR3 length: 15 residues. The V end lost 0 bases, the J end lost 1 base, and 10 bases lay between the germline ends. Germline values: CDR1 GTSNPN, CDR2 SVGIG (reference sequence). The CDR3 DNA reads TGTGCCTGGAGTGTACTAGGGCGAAGCAATCAGCCCCAGCATTTT. Amino acids: CAWSVLGRSNQPQHF.

The chain combines TRBV30 with TRBJ2-5, with unresolved D. This CDR3 region has 14 residues. With 0 bases removed from V and 5 bases from J, the gap between germline ends came to 13 bases. CDR1 GTSNPN and CDR2 SVGIG come from the germline V gene (reference sequence). Written as DNA, the CDR3 is TGTGCCTGGAGTGTACTTGCCGTGCAGGAGACCCAGTACTTC. Its translation: CAWSVLAVQETQYF. The full variable domain, with the rest looked up from reference TRBV30 and TRBJ2-5, is SQTIHQWPATLVQPVGSPLSLECTVEGTSNPNLYWYRQAAGRGLQLLFYSVGIGQISSEVPQNLSASRPQDRQFILSSKKLLLSDSGFYLCAWSVLAVQETQYFGPGTRLLVL.

CDR3 residues: CTCCSLGGTGRDGDTQYF. In DNA form, the CDR3 reads TGTACCTGCTGTTCGTTAGGGGGGACAGGGAGGGATGGAGATACGCAGTATTTT. The chain combines TRBV12-3 or TRBV12-4 with TRBJ2-3, with 9 bases fitting TRBD1. CDR3 length equals 18 residues.

The chain carries TRBV30 and TRBJ1-5; D gene uncertain. With 0 bases removed from V and 3 bases from J, the gap between germline ends came to 6 bases. Per germline, CDR1 GTSNPN and CDR2 SVGIG (reference sequence). The CDR3 has 13 residues. The CDR3: CAWSVRFNQPQHF. CDR3 coding DNA: TGTGCCTGGAGTGTCCGGTTCAATCAGCCCCAGCATTTT.

Concerning this clonotype: This may come from a read error, since a much larger clone is one base off. The V gene is TRBV20-1, the J gene TRBJ2-3; unclear D gene. Germline-derived CDR1 and CDR2 are DFQATT and SNEGSKA (reference sequence). The CDR3 runs 14 residues. The CDR3 DNA follows: TGCAGTGCCAAGGCCCAAGGGAACACAGATACGCAGTTTTTT. Amino acids: CSAKAQGNTDTQFF.

This clonotype was seen a single time. This sequence joins TRBV6-1 and TRBJ2-5; 7 bases are a match to TRBD2. The CDR3 runs to 17 residues. The junction had 18 bases not matched to a gene; V was cut back by 6 bases and J by 5 bases. The germline V gene has CDR1 MNHNS and CDR2 SASEGT. CDR3 coding DNA: TGTGCCAGCAGATCGTCGGGGAGCGGGGCAGGGTCGGAGACCCAGTACTTC. Protein: CASRSSGSGAGSETQYF.

This clonotype was observed many times. V usage is TRBV4-1 and J usage is TRBJ2-3, with D hard to call. Trimming stripped 1 base from V and 0 bases from J, with 11 bases between. This CDR3 region has 16 residues. The germline gives CDR1 MGHRA, CDR2 YSYEKL. CDR3 sequence: CASSQVGRVSTDTQYF. The CDR3 nucleotides read TGCGCCAGCAGCCAAGTTGGCCGGGTTAGCACAGATACGCAGTATTTT.

A note on this clonotype: The junction departs from germline at one end; a sequencing error may be responsible. The CDR3 is CASSPMVGYTIYF. The CDR3 DNA reads TGTGCCAGCAGCCCTATGGTTGGATACACCATATATTTT. V usage is TRBV3-1 and J usage is TRBJ1-3, with D hard to call. Germline CDR1 and CDR2: LGHDT and YNNKEL (reference sequence). CDR3 length: 13 amino acids.

V gene TRBV7-9 combines with J gene TRBJ2-7, with D uncertain. The V and J ends lost 2 bases and 4 bases respectively, with 6 bases between them. The CDR3 extends over 12 amino acids. CDR1 is SEHNR and CDR2 is FQNEAQ in the germline V gene (reference sequence). The CDR3 DNA reads as TGTGCCAGCAGCTTACAGAGTTACGAGCAGTACTTC. Amino acid sequence: CASSLQSYEQYF. Together with reference TRBV7-9 and TRBJ2-7, the CDR3 gives the full variable domain: DTGVSQNPRHKITKRGQNVTFRCDPISEHNRLYWYRQTLGQGPEFLTYFQNEAQLEKSRLLSDRFSAERPKGSFSTLEIQRTEQGDSAMYLCASSLQSYEQYFGPGTRLTVT.

This clonotype showed up many times. The chain recombines TRBV7-9 with TRBJ2-7; D perhaps matches TRBD2 (6 bases). V was trimmed by 3 bases and J by 1 base, leaving 10 bases between them. Germline CDR1 reads SEHNR; CDR2 reads FQNEAQ (reference sequence). The CDR3 has 14 residues. The CDR3 loop is CASSFGGRSYEQYF. The DNA for the CDR3 is TGTGCCAGCAGCTTCGGGGGTAGGTCCTACGAGCAGTACTTC. Drawing the rest from reference TRBV7-9 and TRBJ2-7, the complete variable domain is DTGVSQNPRHKITKRGQNVTFRCDPISEHNRLYWYRQTLGQGPEFLTYFQNEAQLEKSRLLSDRFSAERPKGSFSTLEIQRTEQGDSAMYLCASSFGGRSYEQYFGPGTRLTVT.

This clonotype was seen ten or more times. The J gene is TRBJ1-1, the V gene TRBV5-1; maybe TRBD1 (5 bases). Trimming took off 0 bases at V and 1 base at J, with 10 bases between the two ends. CDR3 size: 15 residues. Germline CDR1 SGHRS, CDR2 YFSETQ. The CDR3 reads CASSLGAGTNTEAFF. The CDR3, as DNA: TGCGCCAGCAGCTTGGGCGCAGGGACGAACACTGAAGCTTTCTTT.

This clonotype came up many times. The chain uses TRBV5-1 and TRBJ2-5; 7 nucleotides agree with TRBD2. This CDR3 contains 15 residues. The V and J ends lost 2 bases and 0 bases, in that order; junction bases with no gene match: 4. Germline lookup yields CDR1 SGHRS and CDR2 YFSETQ. For the CDR3, the DNA is TGCGCCAGCAGCTTTGCTAGCGGATACCAAGAGACCCAGTACTTC. Amino acid sequence: CASSFASGYQETQYF.

A note on this clonotype: With a much larger clone just one base away, this may be a read error. The chain joins TRBV12-3 or TRBV12-4 to TRBJ2-5; the D is unclear. The V gene lost 3 bases and the J gene lost 13 bases, with 15 bases spanning the gap. The CDR3 is 12 residues long. DNA of the CDR3: TGTGCCAGCAGTTTCGGGCTCGGGCCCCGGTACTTC. The encoded protein is CASSFGLGPRYF.

The chain has TRBV6-2 or TRBV6-3 and TRBJ2-7; D is ambiguous. V lost 2 bases and J lost 3, with 8 bases in between. CDR3 length equals 13 residues. Germline values: CDR1 MNHEY, CDR2 SVGEGT. CDR3 in amino acids: CASSYGNHYEQYF. The DNA for the CDR3 is TGTGCCAGCAGTTACGGGAACCACTACGAGCAGTACTTC.

This chain joins TRBV14 and TRBJ2-5; D is unclear. Looked up from germline, CDR1 is SGHDN and CDR2 is FVKESK. The CDR3 runs 12 residues. Trimming shortened V by 1 base and J by 5 bases, and 5 bases separated the two germline ends. This CDR3 reads CASSQAHETQYF. CDR3 nucleotide sequence: TGTGCCAGCAGCCAAGCTCACGAGACCCAGTACTTC.

In this sample, this clonotype turned up once. The conserved final phenylalanine or tryptophan is absent from the CDR3, which likely points to a read error. The gene calls are TRBV6-2 or TRBV6-3 and TRBJ2-1, with 7 bases aligning to TRBD1. J lost 6 bases, V lost 7 bases, and 9 bases had no gene match. Germline lookup yields CDR1 MNHEY and CDR2 SVGEGT. This CDR3 contains 14 residues. The DNA of the CDR3 is TGTGCCAGCACCCTCGACAGGGTCGCCAATGAGCAGTTCTCC. This encodes CASTLDRVANEQFS.

This clonotype was detected a few times. The rearrangement joins TRBV5-6 to TRBJ1-2; D is unclear. The V end was cut by 4 bases, the J end by 0 bases, with 13 bases between. The CDR3 length is 15 residues. Per germline, CDR1 SGHDT and CDR2 YYEEEE. CDR3 amino acids: CASSPPGLANYGYTF. The CDR3, as DNA: TGTGCCAGCAGCCCGCCGGGATTAGCTAACTATGGCTACACCTTC.

This clonotype was counted at least ten times. As DNA, the CDR3 is TGTGCCAGCAGCGACACACTAGCATCCTCAGATACGCAGTATTTT. Translated, it gives CASSDTLASSDTQYF. The chain couples TRBV7-9 to TRBJ2-3, with D possibly matching TRBD2 (6 bases). Looked up from germline, CDR1 is SEHNR and CDR2 is FQNEAQ (reference sequence). Trimming pared 5 bases from V and 4 bases from J, leaving 16 bases between. The CDR3 runs 15 residues.

This clonotype was counted ten times or more. Its ends do not fully match the called genes, so a read error is possible. The V and J genes are TRBV14 and TRBJ2-3; D is possibly TRBD2 (6 bases). This CDR3 is built from 12 residues. Germline values: CDR1 SGHDN, CDR2 FVKESK. The CDR3 protein is CASSQEGRPPHF. CDR3 in DNA: TGTGCCAGCAGCCAAGAGGGGAGGCCCCCGCATTTT.

This clonotype has ten or more counts. This chain uses TRBV6-1 with TRBJ2-1; D is ambiguous. This CDR3 is built from 15 residues. Per the germline V gene, CDR1 is MNHNS and CDR2 is SASEGT. The V and J ends lost 5 bases and 3 bases respectively, with 14 bases between them. CDR3 sequence (DNA): TGTGCCAGCAGTCGGTCGCTCGGTGACTACAATGAGCAGTTCTTC. Its protein product is CASSRSLGDYNEQFF.

This chain connects TRBV7-2 to TRBJ2-1; D possibly corresponds to TRBD2 (5 bases). Germline CDR1 is SGHTA and CDR2 is FQGNSA. This CDR3 is 14 amino acids long. V was shortened by 7 bases and J by 2 bases, with 12 bases between the two germline ends. For the CDR3, the DNA is TGTGCCAGCAACAGCTACGGGGCCTACAATGAGCAGTTCTTC. Translating it yields CASNSYGAYNEQFF.

This clonotype showed up just a few times. The rearrangement uses TRBV7-2 and TRBJ2-7, with D unresolved. CDR3 length equals 11 residues. The V gene lost 5 bases and the J gene lost 5 bases, with 7 bases spanning the gap. Germline V lookup: CDR1 SGHTA, CDR2 FQGNSA. The CDR3 DNA reads as TGTGCCAGCAGCGACCTCAACGAGCAGTACTTC. Amino acid sequence: CASSDLNEQYF.

This clonotype was observed a handful of times. The chain links TRBV7-2 to TRBJ2-7; a weak D match, TRBD2 (6 bases). V lost 2 bases and J 3 bases, leaving 11 bases between the germline ends. This CDR3 is 14 amino acids long. Germline V gene lookup returns CDR1 SGHTA and CDR2 FQGNSA. CDR3 sequence (DNA): TGTGCCAGCAGCTTACTTGTGGGAGGCTACGAGCAGTACTTC. It encodes CASSLLVGGYEQYF.

The chain carries TRBV14 and TRBJ2-1; D is uncertain. V shed 4 bases and J shed 6 bases, with 16 bases lying between them. CDR1 is SGHDN, CDR2 FVKESK, per germline. This CDR3 is 15 amino acids long. The CDR3 region has the DNA TGTGCCAGCAGCCCGAGAGCGAAGGTGCTCAATGAGCAGTTCTTC. Translating it yields CASSPRAKVLNEQFF.

This clonotype was counted many times. The genes are TRBV30 and TRBJ2-1; D is unclear. V shed 0 bases and J shed 7 bases, with 7 bases lying between them. Germline V gene sequence: CDR1 GTSNPN, CDR2 SVGIG (reference sequence). The CDR3 is 12 residues long. The CDR3 nucleotides read TGTGCCTGGAGTGTATTATCAAATGAGCAGTTCTTC. Its protein is CAWSVLSNEQFF.